A single sample gave rise to the 15 T cell receptor beta chains below, sequenced in a study of Graves' ophthalmopathy and Graves' hyperthyroidism. The TCR beta CDR3 regions underwent amplification from RNA transcripts. The workflow started with a first-round RT-PCR run with HTBI primers and then moved on to a second-round multiplex PCR. TCRdb reprocessed the multiplex PCR reads with MiXCR, giving one entry per CDR3 protein. The table lists about 400,000 distinct CDR3 sequences, around 20% of them singletons, with approximately 1.4% in the top ten. Sequencing was carried out using peripheral blood. These receptors were obtained from a woman under 30 with Graves' ophthalmopathy.

The table lists this clonotype with many counts. The gene calls are TRBV24-1 and TRBJ2-2; possibly TRBD2 for D (5 bases). The V end was cut by 3 bases, the J end by 2 bases, with 12 bases between. The germline V gene has CDR1 KGHDR and CDR2 SFDVKD. The CDR3 totals 16 residues. The CDR3 DNA is TGTGCCACCAGTGATCAGCCGGGATACAACACCGGGGAGCTGTTTTTT. This codes for CATSDQPGYNTGELFF.

This clonotype was seen at least ten times. J is TRBJ1-6 and V is TRBV18; no firm D call. Germline V gene data show CDR1 as KGHSH and CDR2 as LQKENI. The CDR3 has 12 amino acids. Trimming shortened V by 3 bases and J by 10 bases, and 7 bases separated the two germline ends. In nucleotides, the CDR3 is TGTGCCAGCTCACCGCTCGGATCACCCCTCCACTTT. Its translation is CASSPLGSPLHF.

There are many counts of this clonotype. The chain joins TRBV6-2 or TRBV6-3 to TRBJ2-5, with 10 bases matching TRBD2. This CDR3 comprises 19 residues. Germline CDR1 reads MNHEY; CDR2 reads SVGEGT. The junction had 16 bases not matched to a gene; V was cut back by 5 bases and J by 1 base. DNA of the CDR3: TGTGCCAGCAGTATAGCCCCCCGTTTAGCGGGAGGAGGCCAAGAGACCCAGTACTTC. This translates into CASSIAPRLAGGGQETQYF.

This clonotype was observed at least ten times. V usage is TRBV28 and J usage is TRBJ2-7, with 12 bases fitting TRBD2. This CDR3 region has 19 residues. The germline V gene has CDR1 MDHEN and CDR2 SYDVKM. The J segment lost 3 bases and the V segment lost 5 bases, leaving 17 bases of the junction unmatched. The CDR3 nucleotides are TGTGCCAGCAGTCCTAGCGGGAGGGCCTTTTTGATTTCCCACTACGAGCAGTACTTC. Protein sequence: CASSPSGRAFLISHYEQYF. Full variable domain (outside the CDR3, taken from reference TRBV28 and TRBJ2-7): DVKVTQSSRYLVKRTGEKVFLECVQDMDHENMFWYRQDPGLGLRLIYFSYDVKMKEKGDIPEGYSVSREKKERFSLILESASTNQTSMYLCASSPSGRAFLISHYEQYFGPGTRLTVT.

This clonotype was seen ten or more times. V usage is TRBV6-5 and J usage is TRBJ2-5, with 8 bases matching TRBD2. The CDR3 consists of 16 residues. CDR1 MNHEY and CDR2 SVGAGI come from the germline V gene. After removal of 2 bases from V and 5 bases from J, the junction contained 10 bases not matched to a gene. The CDR3 sequence: CASSYTITGGSETQYF. In DNA, the CDR3 is TGTGCCAGCAGTTACACCATCACGGGGGGGTCGGAGACCCAGTACTTC.

The sample holds many counts of this clonotype. This chain joins TRBV12-3 or TRBV12-4 and TRBJ1-2; a possible D gene is TRBD1 (6 bases). This CDR3 region has 14 residues. V shed 1 base and J shed 6 bases, with 12 bases lying between them. CDR3 sequence (DNA): TGTGCCAGCAGTTTAGGCCATGGGGGCAATGGCTACACCTTC. It yields the protein CASSLGHGGNGYTF.

This clonotype was seen ten or more times. J is TRBJ1-5 and V is TRBV6-5, with 7 positions matching TRBD1. The germline CDR1 and CDR2 sequences are MNHEY and SVGAGI. Trimming removed 2 bases from V and 7 bases from J; junction bases left unmatched: 8. The CDR3 length is 15 residues. DNA for the CDR3: TGTGCCAGCAGTTACGAGACAGGGTCTGGCCAGCCCCAGCATTTT. It is translated as CASSYETGSGQPQHF.

This clonotype was detected many times. The chain joins TRBV20-1 to TRBJ2-7, with D perhaps TRBD1 (5 bases). Germline V lookup: CDR1 DFQATT, CDR2 SNEGSKA (reference sequence). V was shortened by 6 bases and J by 6 bases, with 12 bases between the two germline ends. The CDR3 is 11 residues long. The CDR3 DNA sequence: TGCAGTGCATGGGGCCGCGGCGAGCAGTACTTC. Protein: CSAWGRGEQYF.

This clonotype was counted ten times or more. The chain joins TRBV29-1 to TRBJ1-2; no clear D gene. The length of the CDR3 is 13 residues. V gave up 6 bases and J gave up 6 bases, with 17 bases separating them. The germline gives CDR1 SQVTM, CDR2 ANQGSEA. The CDR3 DNA follows: TGCAGCGTGATTAACGGGTCTCCGGATGGCTACACCTTC. Translation: CSVINGSPDGYTF.

The V call is TRBV6-1, the J call TRBJ1-2, with 8 bases lining up with TRBD1. The CDR3 runs 12 residues. Germline V gene sequence: CDR1 MNHNS, CDR2 SASEGT. Trimming cost V 8 bases and J 3 bases; bases outside gene matches: 2. The DNA for the CDR3 is TGTGCCAGCCAGACAGGGGACTATGGCTACACCTTC. Amino acid sequence: CASQTGDYGYTF.

This clonotype was counted ten times or more. The V call is TRBV12-3 or TRBV12-4, the J call TRBJ1-2; tentative D call: TRBD1 (5 bases). The CDR3 extends over 16 amino acids. V gave up 3 bases and J gave up 8 bases, with 22 bases separating them. The CDR3 DNA follows: TGTGCCAGCAGTTTGGGTCGGCTGGGGAGGCAGGGCGGCTACACCTTC. It translates to CASSLGRLGRQGGYTF.

This clonotype came up many times. CDR3 bases: TGTGCCAGCGCGACCAACGGACAGCCCTACGAGCAGTACTTC. This encodes CASATNGQPYEQYF. The chain joins TRBV28 to TRBJ2-7, with a weak D call TRBD1 (6 bases). V was pared by 8 bases and J by 2 bases, with 16 bases between. CDR1 is MDHEN, CDR2 SYDVKM, per germline. There are 14 residues in the CDR3.

This clonotype occurred many times. The chain couples TRBV12-3 or TRBV12-4 to TRBJ2-5; 7 nucleotides line up with TRBD1. The junction had 8 bases not matched to a gene; V was cut back by 5 bases and J by 5 bases. CDR3 length: 14 residues. CDR3 protein: CASSRTGSLETQYF. CDR3 bases: TGTGCCAGCAGTCGGACAGGTTCCCTGGAGACCCAGTACTTC.

This clonotype came up a few times. The chain joins TRBV5-8 to TRBJ1-1; D is possibly TRBD1 (6 bases). Trimming stripped 0 bases from V and 7 bases from J, with 10 bases between. Germline V gene lookup returns CDR1 SGHTS and CDR2 YDEGEE. The CDR3 contains 13 residues. This CDR3 is CASSLGGGVEAFF. CDR3 nucleotides: TGTGCCAGCAGCTTGGGAGGGGGTGTTGAAGCTTTCTTT.

The sample holds many counts of this clonotype. CDR3 sequence: CASSYGTVGSPLHF. The CDR3 nucleotides are TGTGCCAGCAGTTACGGGACAGTTGGTTCACCCCTCCACTTT. The chain employs TRBV6-5 and TRBJ1-6, with TRBD1 matching 7 bases. The CDR3 is 14 residues long. Germline V CDR1 and CDR2: MNHEY, SVGAGI. V shed 2 bases, J shed 9 bases, and the junction held 4 bases outside the gene matches.